The clone carrying this T cell receptor (beta chain) occurred once. Its antigen is unknown. This sample was included in a study of vaccination and CD4 T cells after COVID-19. Overall study: Samples from three convalescent patients were taken at day 14 and days 161 to 241 post-vaccination.

As for time point: late sampling 161 to 241 days after vaccination in three convalescent patients. Treatment reported: roughly ten-day PBMC culture with coronavirus spike peptide pools or control peptides (ViraFEST assay). ViraFEST relied on peptide pools to expand antigen-specific T cells; the TCRs were sequenced afterward. When 10 days of culture had elapsed, CD4+ T cells were isolated by negative selection. Cultured CD4+ T-cell DNA underwent Oncomine TCR Beta short-read sequencing. TCRdb re-called the PCR reads with MiXCR, one entry per CDR3 protein. The sample has 25,000 to 30,000 distinct CDR3 sequences; 41% are singletons. The CDR3 covers 15 residues. Germline-derived CDR1 and CDR2 are SGHNT and YYREEE (reference sequence). V was pared by 3 bases and J by 4 bases, with 6 bases of the junction left unmatched.

The chain couples TRBV5-4 to TRBJ2-5; 10 bases are a match to TRBD2. The receptor was derived from a human donor who had recovered from COVID-19. The sequenced sample was CD4+ T cells from blood, cultured in vitro, obtained about 7 months after SARS-CoV-2 vaccination. The DNA of the CDR3 is TGTGCCAGCAGCTACGCTAGCGGGAGAGGAGAGACCCAGTACTTC. Translating gives CASSYASGRGETQYF. Variable domain in full (rest from reference TRBV5-4 and TRBJ2-5): ETGVTQSPTHLIKTRGQQVTLRCSSQSGHNTVSWYQQALGQGPQFIFQYYREEENGRGNFPPRFSGLQFPNYSSELNVNALELDDSALYLCASSYASGRGETQYFGPGTRLLVL.